This T cell receptor beta chain came from a study of chemoradiotherapy in HPV16-positive cancers (dated by TCRdb to 2021 to 2024). For context, the study as a whole: Candidate HPV-specific T-cell clones and common TCR motifs were defined by functional T-cell assays performed on cells from a couple of HPV16-positive patients. The candidate HPV-specific TCRs and motifs were subsequently tracked in TCR repertoires obtained from 86 patients with HPV-related cancers. The study asked whether T-cell immunity against the HPV oncoproteins E6 and E7 changes during chemoradiotherapy and whether it affects survival. The paper as a whole reports these results and caveats: Expansion of candidate HPV-specific clones and E7-related TCR motifs was observed in the tumor microenvironment during treatment, whereas no such expansion was observed for non-HPV-specific T cells. Among HPV16-positive patients, expansion of HPV-responsive T cells during chemoradiotherapy was associated with better recurrence-free survival. The functional definition of HPV-specific T cells came from only a couple of HPV16-positive patients, and the survival association was reported for HPV16-positive patients.

CDR1 and CDR2 were assigned from the germline V gene (reference sequence) as GTSNPN and SVGIG. Reading from cysteine to phenylalanine, the CDR3 counts 12 amino acids. Only the CDR3 DNA is retained, 36 bases long and in frame from the first base. V is trimmed back by 4 bases and J by 2 bases, and the junction contains 1 base that no gene match accounts for. The library was made by the immunoSEQ multiplex PCR assay. Drawn from immuneACCESS, this table holds only the in-frame rearrangements with V and J called that TCRdb kept. Clones are partly lost; checked studies trace under half to an unresolved V gene and leave the rest unexplained. The sample includes approximately 13,000 clones, with approximately 86% observed a single time. The top ten clonotypes cover less than 6% of the sample. In the case of this clone: This receptor's antigen is unknown. No much larger clonotype is one base removed from it; base qualities were not supplied.

Because repertoires were sampled repeatedly during chemoradiotherapy, clonal expansion in the tumor microenvironment could be followed. The chain is encoded by TRBV30 joined to TRBJ2-5; TRBD1 fits 7 bases in the junction. The source material was blood, sampled from a patient who underwent chemoradiotherapy. This TCR came from a human donor with HPV-associated anogenital cancer. The CDR3 region: CAWKDRQETQYF. The DNA reads as follows: TGTGCCTGGAAGGACAGGCAAGAGACCCAGTACTTC.